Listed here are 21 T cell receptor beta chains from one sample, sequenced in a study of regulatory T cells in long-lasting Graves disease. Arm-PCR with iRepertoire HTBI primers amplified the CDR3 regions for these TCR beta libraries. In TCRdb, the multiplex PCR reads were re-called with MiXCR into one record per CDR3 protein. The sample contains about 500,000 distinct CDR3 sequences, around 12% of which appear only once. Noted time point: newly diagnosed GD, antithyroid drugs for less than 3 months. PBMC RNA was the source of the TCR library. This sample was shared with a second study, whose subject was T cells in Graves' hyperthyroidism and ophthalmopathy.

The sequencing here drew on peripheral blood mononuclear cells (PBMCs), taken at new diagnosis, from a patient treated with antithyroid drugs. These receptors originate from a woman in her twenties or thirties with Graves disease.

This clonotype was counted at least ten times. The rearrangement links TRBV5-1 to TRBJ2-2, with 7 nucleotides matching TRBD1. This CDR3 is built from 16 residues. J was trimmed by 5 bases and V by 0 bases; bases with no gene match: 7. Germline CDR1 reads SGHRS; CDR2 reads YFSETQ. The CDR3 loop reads CASSLEDRRLTGELFF. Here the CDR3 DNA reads TGCGCCAGCAGCTTGGAGGACAGGAGATTAACCGGGGAGCTGTTTTTT.

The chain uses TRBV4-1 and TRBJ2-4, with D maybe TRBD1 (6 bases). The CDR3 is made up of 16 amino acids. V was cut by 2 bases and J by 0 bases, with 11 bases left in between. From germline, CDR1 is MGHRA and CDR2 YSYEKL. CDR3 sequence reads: CASSQIPDRAKNIQYF. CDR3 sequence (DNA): TGCGCCAGCAGCCAAATCCCGGACAGAGCCAAAAACATTCAGTACTTC.

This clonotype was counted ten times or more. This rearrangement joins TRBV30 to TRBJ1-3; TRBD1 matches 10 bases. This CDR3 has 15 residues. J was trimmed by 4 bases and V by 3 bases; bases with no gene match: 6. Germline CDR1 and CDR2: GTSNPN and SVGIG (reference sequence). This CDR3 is CAWRRDRGNGNTIYF. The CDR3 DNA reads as TGTGCCTGGAGGCGGGACAGGGGAAACGGAAACACCATATATTTT.

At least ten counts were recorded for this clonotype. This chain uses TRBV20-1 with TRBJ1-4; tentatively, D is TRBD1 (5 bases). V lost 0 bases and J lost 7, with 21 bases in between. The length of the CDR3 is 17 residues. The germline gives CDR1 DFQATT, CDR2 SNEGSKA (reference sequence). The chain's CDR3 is CSARDPSRGVRSEKLFF. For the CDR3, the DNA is TGCAGTGCTAGAGATCCATCCCGAGGGGTACGGAGTGAAAAACTGTTTTTT.

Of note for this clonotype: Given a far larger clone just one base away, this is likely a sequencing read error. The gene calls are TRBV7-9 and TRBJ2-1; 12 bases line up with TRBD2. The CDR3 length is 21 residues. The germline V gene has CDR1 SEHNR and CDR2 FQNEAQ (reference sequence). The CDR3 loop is CASSARVGGRTSGISYNEHFF. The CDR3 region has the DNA TGTGCCAGCAGCGCCAGGGTGGGCGGCCGGACTAGCGGGATCTCCTACAATGAGCACTTCTTC.

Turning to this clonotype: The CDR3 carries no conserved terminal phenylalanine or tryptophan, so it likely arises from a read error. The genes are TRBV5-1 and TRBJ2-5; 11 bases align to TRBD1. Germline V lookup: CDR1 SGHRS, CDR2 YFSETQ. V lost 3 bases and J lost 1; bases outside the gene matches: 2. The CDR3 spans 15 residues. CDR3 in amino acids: CASSWGTGGQETQYL. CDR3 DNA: TGCGCCAGCAGCTGGGGGACAGGGGGCCAAGAGACCCAGTACCTC.

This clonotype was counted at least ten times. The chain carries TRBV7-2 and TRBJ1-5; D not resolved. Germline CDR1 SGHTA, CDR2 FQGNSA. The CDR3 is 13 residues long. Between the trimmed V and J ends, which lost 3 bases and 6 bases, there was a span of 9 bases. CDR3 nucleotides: TGTGCCAGCAGCTTGGACCATGGTCAGCCCCAGCATTTT. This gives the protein CASSLDHGQPQHF.

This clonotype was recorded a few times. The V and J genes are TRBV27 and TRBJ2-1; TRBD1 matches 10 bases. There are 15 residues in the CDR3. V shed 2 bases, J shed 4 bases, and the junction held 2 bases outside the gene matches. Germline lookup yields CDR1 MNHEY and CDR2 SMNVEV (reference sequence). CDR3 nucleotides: TGTGCCAGCAGTTTACGGACAGGGGGTTACAATGAGCAGTTCTTC. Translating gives CASSLRTGGYNEQFF.

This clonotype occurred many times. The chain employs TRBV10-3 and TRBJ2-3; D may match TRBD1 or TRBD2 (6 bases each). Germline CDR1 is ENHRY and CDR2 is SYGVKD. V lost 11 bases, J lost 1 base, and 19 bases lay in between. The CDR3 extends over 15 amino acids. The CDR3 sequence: CAAGGTPTRTDTQYF. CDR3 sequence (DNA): TGTGCCGCCGGAGGGACACCAACACGCACAGATACGCAGTATTTT.

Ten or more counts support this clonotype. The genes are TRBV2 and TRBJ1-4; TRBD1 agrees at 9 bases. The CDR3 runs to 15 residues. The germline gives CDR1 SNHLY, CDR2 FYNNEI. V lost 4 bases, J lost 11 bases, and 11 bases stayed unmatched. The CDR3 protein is CASSGSGTGSGKLFF. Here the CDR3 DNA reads TGTGCCAGCAGTGGCTCCGGGACAGGGAGCGGGAAACTGTTTTTT.

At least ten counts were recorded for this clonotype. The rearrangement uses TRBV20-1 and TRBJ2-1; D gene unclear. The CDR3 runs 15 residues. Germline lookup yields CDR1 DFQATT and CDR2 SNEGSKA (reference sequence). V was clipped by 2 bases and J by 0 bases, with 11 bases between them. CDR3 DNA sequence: TGCAGTGCTAGATCCCTGGCCCCCTCCTACAATGAGCAGTTCTTC. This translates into CSARSLAPSYNEQFF.

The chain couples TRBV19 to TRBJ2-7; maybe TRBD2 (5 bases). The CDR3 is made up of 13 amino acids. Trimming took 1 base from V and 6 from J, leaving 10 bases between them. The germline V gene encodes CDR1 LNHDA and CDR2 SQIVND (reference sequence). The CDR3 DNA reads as TGTGCCAGTAGTATAGGAGCGAGCGGCGAGCAGTACTTC. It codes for CASSIGASGEQYF.

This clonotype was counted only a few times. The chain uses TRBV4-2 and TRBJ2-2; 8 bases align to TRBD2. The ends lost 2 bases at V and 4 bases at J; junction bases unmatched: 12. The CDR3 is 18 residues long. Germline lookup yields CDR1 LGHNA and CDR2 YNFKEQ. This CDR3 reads CASSQPPASGRFTGELFF. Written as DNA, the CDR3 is TGTGCCAGCAGCCAACCACCAGCTAGCGGGCGATTCACCGGGGAGCTGTTTTTT.

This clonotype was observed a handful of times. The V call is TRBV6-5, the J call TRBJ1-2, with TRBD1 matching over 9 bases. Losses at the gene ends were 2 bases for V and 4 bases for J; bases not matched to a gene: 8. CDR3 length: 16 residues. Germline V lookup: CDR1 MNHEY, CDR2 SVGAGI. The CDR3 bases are TGTGCCAGCAGTTACGGTTCCCGGGGACAGGGCTATGGCTACACCTTC. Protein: CASSYGSRGQGYGYTF.

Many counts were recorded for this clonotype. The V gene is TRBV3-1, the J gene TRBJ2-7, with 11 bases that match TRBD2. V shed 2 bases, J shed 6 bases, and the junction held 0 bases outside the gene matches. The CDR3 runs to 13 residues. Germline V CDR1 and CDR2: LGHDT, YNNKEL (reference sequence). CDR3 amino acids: CASSQLAGGEQYF. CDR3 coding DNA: TGTGCCAGCAGCCAACTAGCGGGAGGCGAGCAGTACTTC.

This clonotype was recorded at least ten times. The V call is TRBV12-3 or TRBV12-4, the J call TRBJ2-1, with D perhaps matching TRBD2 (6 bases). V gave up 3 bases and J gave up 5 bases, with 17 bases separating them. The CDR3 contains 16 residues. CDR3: CASSFRSPGLDNEQFF. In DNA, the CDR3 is TGTGCCAGCAGTTTCCGCTCGCCGGGACTTGACAATGAGCAGTTCTTC.

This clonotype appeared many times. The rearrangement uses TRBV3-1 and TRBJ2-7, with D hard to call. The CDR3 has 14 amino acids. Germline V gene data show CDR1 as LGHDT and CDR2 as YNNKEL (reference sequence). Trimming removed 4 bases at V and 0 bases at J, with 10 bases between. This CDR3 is CASSPPGPSYEQYF. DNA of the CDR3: TGTGCCAGCAGCCCTCCCGGACCCTCCTACGAGCAGTACTTC.

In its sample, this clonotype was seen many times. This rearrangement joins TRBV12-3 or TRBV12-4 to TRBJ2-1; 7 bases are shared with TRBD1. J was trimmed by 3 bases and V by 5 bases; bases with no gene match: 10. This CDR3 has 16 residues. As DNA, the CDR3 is TGTGCCAGCAGTCCTCGACAGGGATTGGGCTACAATGAGCAGTTCTTC. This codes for CASSPRQGLGYNEQFF.

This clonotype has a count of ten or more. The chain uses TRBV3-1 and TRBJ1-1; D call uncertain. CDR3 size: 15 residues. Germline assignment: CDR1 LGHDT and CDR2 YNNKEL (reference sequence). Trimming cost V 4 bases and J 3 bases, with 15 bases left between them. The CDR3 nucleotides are TGTGCCAGCAGCCCAACCCCCGGGCAACACACTGAAGCTTTCTTT. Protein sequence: CASSPTPGQHTEAFF.

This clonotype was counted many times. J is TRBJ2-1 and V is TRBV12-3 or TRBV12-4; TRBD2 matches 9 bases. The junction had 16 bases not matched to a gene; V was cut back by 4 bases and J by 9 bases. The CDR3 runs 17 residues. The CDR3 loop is CASSSPEVAGDEGEQFF. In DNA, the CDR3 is TGTGCCAGCAGTTCCCCTGAAGTAGCGGGAGATGAAGGTGAGCAGTTCTTC.

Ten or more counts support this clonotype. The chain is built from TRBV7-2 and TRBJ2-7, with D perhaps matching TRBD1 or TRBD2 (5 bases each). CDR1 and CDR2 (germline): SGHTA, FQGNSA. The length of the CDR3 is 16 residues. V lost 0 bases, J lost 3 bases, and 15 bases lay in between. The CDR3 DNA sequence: TGTGCCAGCAGCTTAGCGGCGGTCGGGGCCCTCTACGAGCAGTACTTC. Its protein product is CASSLAAVGALYEQYF.